This note documents a single T cell receptor beta chain sequence. The antigen is unknown. A much more abundant neighbour one base away suggests this may be a read error. Time point noted: newly diagnosed GD, antithyroid drugs for less than 3 months. Generation of the TCR library employed RNA extracted from PBMCs. CDR3 length: 15 amino acids. The data were obtained in a study of regulatory T cells in long-lasting Graves disease. Study findings and constraints: Shared public clonotypes totalled a few thousand in persistent patients, compared with 966 in new patients.

According to the study, TCR beta libraries were built with iRepertoire HTBI primers and CDR3-region Arm-PCR. Using its own MiXCR run on the multiplex PCR reads, TCRdb lists one record per CDR3 protein. The table records almost 450,000 distinct CDR3 sequences, roughly 17% of them present only once. The same sample was also used in a study of T cells in Graves' hyperthyroidism and ophthalmopathy. In that study: Blood shared most expanded thyroid clonotypes above 0.001.

Material: peripheral blood mononuclear cells (PBMCs), obtained at new diagnosis, from a patient treated with antithyroid drugs. The source of this sequence is a woman aged 25 to 45 with Graves disease. The gene calls are TRBV3-2 and TRBJ1-2; no DNA check was done on the table's D call, TRBD1. TRBV3-2 is deemed a pseudogene. CDR3 nucleotides: TGTGCCAGCAGCCAAGTTCAGGACAGGGCTTTTGGCTACTCCTTC. Translated, it gives CASSQVQDRAFGYSF.